These 18 T cell receptor beta chains came from one sample sequenced in a study of OX40 agonist ivuxolimab in advanced cancers. Assay used: immunoSEQ multiplex PCR; TCRdb lists only in-frame clones, some missing. This table holds 45,000 to 60,000 clones, about 80% found once. The sequencing used CD4+ or CD8+ T cells sorted from blood, collected in a trial of the OX40 agonist ivuxolimab. Source of these receptors: an adult with an advanced solid tumor such as melanoma, head and neck, liver or kidney cancer.

The chain is built from TRBV7-9 and TRBJ2-5, with D possibly TRBD2 on 5 matching bases. Germline V gene lookup returns CDR1 SEHNR and CDR2 FQNEAQ (reference sequence). V was cut by 3 bases and J by 2 bases, with 13 bases left in between. CDR3 length equals 15 residues. CDR3 loop: CASSFWRPPQETQYF. The CDR3 bases are TGTGCCAGCAGCTTTTGGAGGCCCCCACAAGAGACCCAGTACTTC.

The chain combines TRBV6-5 with TRBJ1-1; D not resolved. The CDR3 sequence is 13 residues long. Trimming removed 2 bases from V and 4 bases from J, with 8 bases in between. CDR1 and CDR2 from the germline V gene are MNHEY and SVGAGI. In DNA form, the CDR3 reads TGTGCCAGCAGTTACGAGGTTGCCACTGAAGCTTTCTTT. As protein: CASSYEVATEAFF.

This chain links TRBV6-4 with TRBJ1-5; 7 bases are shared with TRBD1. There are 15 residues in the CDR3. V was clipped by 5 bases and J by 1 base; unmatched bases: 5. From germline, CDR1 is MRHNA and CDR2 SNTAGT. CDR3 in DNA: TGTGCCAGCAGTTCGTCGGGACAGAGCAATCAGCCCCAGCATTTT. It specifies CASSSSGQSNQPQHF.

This sequence joins TRBV7-8 and TRBJ2-1, with 11 positions matching TRBD2. Unmatched junction bases numbered 5, after V lost 1 base and J lost 9 bases. Germline values: CDR1 SGHVS, CDR2 FQNEAQ. CDR3 length: 15 amino acids. The CDR3 region is CASSLVSLAGGEQFF. The CDR3 DNA follows: TGTGCCAGCAGCTTAGTATCCCTAGCGGGAGGTGAGCAGTTCTTC.

This clone has more than one count but fewer than ten. This chain uses TRBV27 with TRBJ1-1, with D unresolved. Germline values: CDR1 MNHEY, CDR2 SMNVEV (reference sequence). V was cut by 3 bases and J by 1 base, with 12 bases left in between. The CDR3 has 15 residues. CDR3 nucleotide sequence: TGTGCCAGCAGTTTCGGAGCAGCGTCGAACACTGAAGCTTTCTTT. Translated, it gives CASSFGAASNTEAFF.

The chain joins TRBV28 to TRBJ2-7, with D tentatively TRBD1 or TRBD2 (5 bases each). CDR1 MDHEN and CDR2 SYDVKM come from the germline V gene. The CDR3 extends over 17 amino acids. V was trimmed by 4 bases and J by 3 bases, leaving 22 bases between them. Written as DNA, the CDR3 is TGTGCCAGCAGTTGCCTAATTTCCGGGACGGGGTACTACGAGCAGTACTTC. This sequence encodes CASSCLISGTGYYEQYF.

This chain links TRBV10-1 with TRBJ2-1; 9 bases align to TRBD2. The CDR3 has 15 amino acids. The germline V gene has CDR1 WNHNN and CDR2 SYGVQD (reference sequence). V lost 6 bases, J lost 10 bases, and 13 bases stayed unmatched. CDR3 bases: TGCGCCAGCAGCAACGCGGGGGGGCTAGGAGCGGAGCAGTTCTTC. This encodes CASSNAGGLGAEQFF.

The genes are TRBV19 and TRBJ2-6; 7 positions match TRBD1. Per the germline V gene, CDR1 is LNHDA and CDR2 is SQIVND (reference sequence). This CDR3 has 17 amino acids. V gave up 3 bases and J gave up 0 bases; unmatched junction bases: 5. The CDR3 DNA sequence: TGTGCCAGTAGTATTCAGGGACAGAGCTCTGGGGCCAACGTCCTGACTTTC. It codes for CASSIQGQSSGANVLTF.

The chain uses TRBV7-2 and TRBJ2-6, with unresolved D. The V end lost 5 bases, the J end lost 0 bases, and 8 bases lay between the germline ends. CDR3 length equals 15 residues. The germline V gene has CDR1 SGHTA and CDR2 FQGNSA. CDR3 sequence (DNA): TGTGCCAGCAGCAGGAGTGGCTCTGGGGCCAACGTCCTGACTTTC. Translating it yields CASSRSGSGANVLTF.

This clone occurred a few times. The chain links TRBV19 to TRBJ2-1; D is perhaps TRBD1 (5 bases). Trimming cost V 7 bases and J 9 bases, with 22 bases left between them. The CDR3 contains 15 residues. Per germline, CDR1 LNHDA and CDR2 SQIVND (reference sequence). The CDR3 sequence is CASTPSRYQGGEQFF. The CDR3 nucleotides are TGTGCCAGTACCCCGTCGAGATACCAGGGTGGTGAGCAGTTCTTC.

In its sample, this clone was seen a few times. This sequence joins TRBV6-4 and TRBJ2-2, with TRBD1 matching over 7 bases. CDR3 length: 14 residues. In germline, CDR1 is MRHNA, CDR2 SNTAGT. The junction had 6 bases not matched to a gene; V was cut back by 6 bases and J by 5 bases. CDR3 nucleotides: TGTGCCAGCAGACAGGGGTCTGGAACCGGGGAGCTGTTTTTT. This encodes CASRQGSGTGELFF.

This sequence joins TRBV11-2 and TRBJ1-6; D gene ambiguous. V lost 1 base to trimming and J lost 3 bases, with 16 bases between them. Germline V gene sequence: CDR1 SGHAT, CDR2 FQNNGV. The CDR3 consists of 18 residues. The CDR3 bases are TGTGCCAGCAGCTTAGGCGCCGGGTCAGGACTCTATAATTCACCCCTCCACTTT. It translates to CASSLGAGSGLYNSPLHF. The full variable domain, rest sourced from reference TRBV11-2 and TRBJ1-6, is EAGVAQSPRYKIIEKRQSVAFWCNPISGHATLYWYQQILGQGPKLLIQFQNNGVVDDSQLPKDRFSAERLKGVDSTLKIQPAKLEDSAVYLCASSLGAGSGLYNSPLHFGNGTRLTVT.

This clone occurred a few times. The chain carries TRBV5-8 and TRBJ2-2, with 7 bases fitting TRBD1. Trimming cost V 2 bases and J 7 bases; bases outside gene matches: 11. The CDR3 runs to 16 residues. Germline assignment: CDR1 SGHTS and CDR2 YDEGEE. The CDR3 spells CASSFLVRGNGGELFF. CDR3 in DNA: TGTGCCAGCAGCTTCCTTGTCAGGGGGAATGGCGGGGAGCTGTTTTTT.

The chain recombines TRBV19 with TRBJ2-7, with 11 nucleotides matching TRBD1. The junction had 6 bases not matched to a gene; V was cut back by 4 bases and J by 4 bases. Germline V lookup: CDR1 LNHDA, CDR2 SQIVND (reference sequence). The CDR3 totals 15 residues. As DNA, the CDR3 is TGTGCCAGTAGTACCCGCGGACAGGGGGCATACGAGCAGTACTTC. This gives the protein CASSTRGQGAYEQYF.

The chain has TRBV19 and TRBJ2-1; TRBD1 aligns across 7 bases. The CDR3 is made up of 15 amino acids. Germline CDR1 and CDR2: LNHDA and SQIVND (reference sequence). Losses at the gene ends were 4 bases for V and 2 bases for J; bases not matched to a gene: 5. The CDR3 bases are TGTGCCAGTAGTAGTCAGGGGGTCACCTACAATGAGCAGTTCTTC. Its translation: CASSSQGVTYNEQFF.

This clone was found a few times. This chain uses TRBV30 with TRBJ1-5; D gene unclear. The V gene's germline CDR1 is GTSNPN and CDR2 SVGIG (reference sequence). The CDR3 is 13 residues long. Trimming stripped 5 bases from V and 2 bases from J, with 10 bases between. CDR3 residues: CAWSMGGNQPQHF. The CDR3 DNA reads as TGTGCCTGGTCGATGGGCGGCAATCAGCCCCAGCATTTT.

The rearrangement joins TRBV21-1 to TRBJ1-6. TRBV21-1 is deemed a pseudogene. This CDR3 contains 12 residues. CDR3 DNA: TGTGCCAGCAGCTCCTATTGGGGGGCCCTCCACTTT. This sequence encodes CASSSYWGALHF.

The chain couples TRBV7-6 to TRBJ1-4; no definite D call. Trimming shortened V by 1 base and J by 0 bases, and 6 bases separated the two germline ends. Germline V lookup: CDR1 SGHVS, CDR2 FNYEAQ. CDR3 length: 15 residues. CDR3 protein: CASSLGGTTNEKLFF. The CDR3 bases are TGTGCCAGCAGCTTAGGAGGGACAACTAATGAAAAACTGTTTTTT.